This T cell receptor (beta chain) stems from a study of identical twins. Study-wide results and caveats: Out-of-frame alpha sequences shared by twins were enriched for low generation probability.

This clonotype was seen only a few times. Its matching antigen is unknown. Template switching added a universal primer site, and cDNA bore unique molecular identifiers. MiXCR, applied by TCRdb to the 5' RACE reads, yields one record per CDR3 protein. Here the sample spans hundreds of thousands of distinct CDR3 sequences, around 6% being singletons. The CDR3 spans 14 residues. Trimming took off 5 bases at V and 4 bases at J, with 12 bases between the two ends. The source material was naive T cells sorted from blood. The TCR comes from a man aged 18 to 29 in good health. The V gene is TRBV12-3 or TRBV12-4, the J gene TRBJ1-3, with TRBD1 as a possible D gene (6 bases). This CDR3 reads CASSADSVGNTIYF. The CDR3 nucleotides are TGTGCCAGCAGTGCGGACAGCGTGGGAAACACCATATATTTT.